Listed here are 9 T cell receptor beta chains from one sample, sequenced in a study of blood T cells in healthy people across ages (dated by TCRdb to about 2015). Library construction relied on 5' RACE. TCRdb lists the instrument as Illumina HiSeq 2500. A second PCR of roughly 7 to 11 cycles was run with a J-beta primer mix and a sample-barcoded 5' primer. The public reads were run again by TCRdb, first through fastp at Q25 and then through MiXCR, and only productive beta chains were kept. Rows merge per CDR3 protein into single entries with the most common DNA and genes. The sample table records fewer than 1.5 million distinct CDR3 sequences; 42% of these occur just once. The ten largest clones capture 7.9% of the sample. The specimen sequenced was blood. Receptors were obtained from a woman between 18 and 29 years old in good health.

In its sample, this clonotype was seen a few times. The J gene is TRBJ1-1, the V gene TRBV20-1; D might be TRBD1 (5 bases). Germline V gives CDR1 DFQATT, CDR2 SNEGSKA (reference sequence). The CDR3 is 12 residues long. Trimming removed 6 bases at V and 4 bases at J, with 12 bases between. In DNA, the CDR3 is TGCAGTGCAAATACTGGGGGCACTGAAGCTTTCTTT. Protein sequence: CSANTGGTEAFF.

This clonotype was seen a few times. The chain combines TRBV5-1 with TRBJ2-3; TRBD2 aligns across 8 bases. CDR1 is SGHRS, CDR2 YFSETQ, per germline. After removal of 2 bases from V and 1 base from J, the junction contained 6 bases not matched to a gene. This CDR3 has 16 amino acids. In DNA, the CDR3 is TGCGCCAGCAGCTTTACCCGGGAGGGAGGCACAGATACGCAGTATTTT. This gives the protein CASSFTREGGTDTQYF.

The J gene is TRBJ2-3, the V gene TRBV25-1, with 10 bases matching TRBD2. Germline V gene sequence: CDR1 MGHDK, CDR2 SYGVNS. The CDR3 is 17 residues long. Trimming at V came to 4 bases and at J to 2 bases, leaving 9 bases not matched to a gene. The CDR3 reads CASSGGPSGGATDTQYF. In DNA form, the CDR3 reads TGTGCCAGCAGTGGGGGACCGAGCGGGGGGGCCACAGATACGCAGTATTTT.

The chain carries TRBV27 and TRBJ1-4, with 8 bases matching TRBD1. CDR1 and CDR2 from the germline V gene are MNHEY and SMNVEV (reference sequence). The V segment lost 8 bases and the J segment 3 bases; nucleotides outside the gene matches: 5. The CDR3 consists of 14 residues. Here the CDR3 DNA reads TGTGCCAGCGCAACAGGGGGGCCTAATGAAAAACTGTTTTTT. Translating it yields CASATGGPNEKLFF.

The chain has TRBV3-1 and TRBJ1-1; D unresolved. From germline, CDR1 is LGHDT and CDR2 YNNKEL (reference sequence). V was trimmed by 5 bases and J by 8 bases, leaving 12 bases between them. The CDR3 has 12 residues. CDR3 DNA: TGTGCCAGCAGCACTGGGGTCGGAGAAGCTTTCTTT. This codes for CASSTGVGEAFF.

The CDR3 protein is CASSPPATGSEAFF. DNA of the CDR3: TGTGCCAGCTCACCACCGGCGACAGGGTCTGAAGCTTTCTTT. The genes are TRBV18 and TRBJ1-1; 7 bases are shared with TRBD1. After removal of 0 bases from V and 6 bases from J, the junction contained 4 bases not matched to a gene. CDR3 length: 14 amino acids. Germline V gene lookup returns CDR1 KGHSH and CDR2 LQKENI.

About this clonotype itself: The junction does not match germline at one end; this may be a read error. The chain employs TRBV30 and TRBJ2-4; 7 bases align to TRBD2. This CDR3 contains 11 residues. CDR1 is GTSNPN, CDR2 SVGIG, per germline (reference sequence). This CDR3 reads CAGSGAGEQYF. The CDR3 bases are TGTGCCGGGAGTGGGGCGGGGGAGCAGTACTTC.

There are a few counts of this clonotype. The gene calls are TRBV29-1 and TRBJ2-1, with 8 bases identical to TRBD1. The CDR3 contains 12 residues. The germline CDR1 and CDR2 sequences are SQVTM and ANQGSEA. J was trimmed by 7 bases and V by 7 bases; bases with no gene match: 6. CDR3 amino acids: CSGDRGGNEQFF. In DNA form, the CDR3 reads TGCAGCGGCGACAGGGGAGGTAATGAGCAGTTCTTC.

There are a few counts of this clonotype. For the CDR3, the DNA is TGTGCCGCGAACCGGGGACCGTCCTACAATGAGCAGTTCTTC. Its translation is CAANRGPSYNEQFF. The chain joins TRBV10-3 to TRBJ2-1; tentatively, D is TRBD1 or TRBD2 (5 bases each). There are 14 residues in the CDR3. Germline assignment: CDR1 ENHRY and CDR2 SYGVKD. V was cut by 11 bases and J by 1 base, with 15 bases left in between.